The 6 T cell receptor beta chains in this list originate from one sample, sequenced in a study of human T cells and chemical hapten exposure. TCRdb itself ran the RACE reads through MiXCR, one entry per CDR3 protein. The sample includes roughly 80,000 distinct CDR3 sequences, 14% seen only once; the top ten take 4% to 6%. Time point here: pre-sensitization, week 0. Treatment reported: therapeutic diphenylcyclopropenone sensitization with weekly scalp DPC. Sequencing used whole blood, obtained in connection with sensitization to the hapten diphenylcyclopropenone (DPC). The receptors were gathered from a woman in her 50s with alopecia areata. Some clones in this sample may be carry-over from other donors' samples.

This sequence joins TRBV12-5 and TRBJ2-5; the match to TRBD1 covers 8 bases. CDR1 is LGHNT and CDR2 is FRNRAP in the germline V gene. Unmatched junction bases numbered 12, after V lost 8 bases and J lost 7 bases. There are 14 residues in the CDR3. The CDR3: CASRDDRGAGTQYF. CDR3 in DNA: TGTGCTAGTCGGGATGACAGGGGCGCGGGGACCCAGTACTTC.

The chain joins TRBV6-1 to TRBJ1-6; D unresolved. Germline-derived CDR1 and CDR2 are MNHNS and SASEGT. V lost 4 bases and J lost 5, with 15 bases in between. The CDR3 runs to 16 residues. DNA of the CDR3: TGTGCCAGCAGTGCAACGGGTCAGCGAAATAATTCACCCCTCCACTTT. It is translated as CASSATGQRNNSPLHF.

CDR3 sequence (DNA): TGTGCCAGCAAGACAGACATAACAGATACGCAGTATTTT. Its protein is CASKTDITDTQYF. The V and J genes are TRBV2 and TRBJ2-3, with D possibly matching TRBD1 (5 bases). The CDR3 is made up of 13 amino acids. Trimming took 7 bases from V and 3 from J, leaving 11 bases between them. Germline CDR1 reads SNHLY; CDR2 reads FYNNEI.

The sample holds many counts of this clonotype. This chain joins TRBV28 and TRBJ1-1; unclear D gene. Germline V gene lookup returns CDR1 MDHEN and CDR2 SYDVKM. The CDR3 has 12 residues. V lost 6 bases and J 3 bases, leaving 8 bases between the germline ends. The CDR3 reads CASSLLYTEAFF. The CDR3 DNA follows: TGTGCCAGCAGCCTTCTCTACACTGAAGCTTTCTTT.

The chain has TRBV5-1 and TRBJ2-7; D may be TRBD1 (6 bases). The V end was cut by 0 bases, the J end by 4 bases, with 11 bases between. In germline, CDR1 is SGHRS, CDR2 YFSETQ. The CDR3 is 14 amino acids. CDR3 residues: CASSLAAGVYEQYF. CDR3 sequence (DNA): TGCGCCAGCAGCTTGGCTGCAGGGGTTTACGAGCAGTACTTC.

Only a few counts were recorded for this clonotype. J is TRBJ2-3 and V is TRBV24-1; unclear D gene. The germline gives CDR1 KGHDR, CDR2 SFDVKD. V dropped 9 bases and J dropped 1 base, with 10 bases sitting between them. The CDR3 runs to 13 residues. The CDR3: CATSTGGTDTQYF. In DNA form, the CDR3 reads TGTGCCACCTCGACGGGTGGCACAGATACGCAGTATTTT.